One sample yielded the 20 T cell receptor beta chains listed below, sequenced in a study of T cell responses to AZD1222 COVID-19 vaccine. TCRdb keeps only in-frame clones here, not all; method: immunoSEQ multiplex PCR. The table records tens of thousands of clones, around nine tenths of them present only once. The sequences come from peripheral blood, collected on day 0 of AZD1222 vaccination. The receptors originated from an adult in good health.

The V gene is TRBV28, the J gene TRBJ1-2; the D is unclear. Per the germline V gene, CDR1 is MDHEN and CDR2 is SYDVKM. The CDR3 loop spans 12 amino acids. The ends were cut back, 11 bases at V and 6 bases at J, with 16 bases in the middle. The CDR3 region is CAALRVMDGYTF. CDR3 in DNA: TGTGCCGCGCTCCGGGTGATGGATGGCTACACCTTC.

On this clone itself: One end of the junction does not line up with germline, which may come from a read error. This chain uses TRBV19 with TRBJ2-7, with D perhaps TRBD2 (6 bases). Germline CDR1 reads LNHDA; CDR2 reads SQIVND (reference sequence). The CDR3 covers 13 residues. CDR3 coding DNA: TGTGCCAGTTCGGGGGACCTCTCCTCCGAGCAGTACTTC. Translated: CASSGDLSSEQYF.

V is TRBV25-1 and J is TRBJ2-2; the D is unclear. Germline V gene data show CDR1 as MGHDK and CDR2 as SYGVNS. The CDR3 loop spans 16 amino acids. V shed 4 bases and J shed 0 bases, with 12 bases lying between them. The CDR3: CASSAPGAPNTGELFF. CDR3 bases: TGTGCCAGCAGTGCCCCAGGAGCCCCGAACACCGGGGAGCTGTTTTTT.

In regard to this clone: The junction departs from germline at one end; a sequencing error may be responsible. The chain employs TRBV7-2 and TRBJ1-2; D might be TRBD1 (6 bases). CDR3 length: 15 amino acids. Germline V gene data show CDR1 as SGHTA and CDR2 as FQGNSA. CDR3 coding DNA: TGTGCCAGCAGCAAAGTAGGCCAGGGGCTCGATGGCTACATCTTC. Amino acid sequence: CASSKVGQGLDGYIF.

The chain employs TRBV5-1 and TRBJ2-4; D unresolved. With 10 bases removed from V and 0 bases from J, the gap between germline ends came to 17 bases. The CDR3 length is 15 residues. Germline V gene sequence: CDR1 SGHRS, CDR2 YFSETQ. CDR3 protein: CAVRAFWEAKNIQYF. In DNA, the CDR3 is TGCGCCGTCCGAGCCTTTTGGGAAGCCAAAAACATTCAGTACTTC.

V is TRBV7-2 and J is TRBJ2-5; the D is unclear. The CDR3 runs 13 residues. Germline CDR1 reads SGHTA; CDR2 reads FQGNSA. The V end was cut by 4 bases, the J end by 6 bases, with 12 bases between. The CDR3 nucleotides are TGTGCCAGCAGCTACGGTTGGGATCAGACCCAGTACTTC. Residues: CASSYGWDQTQYF.

With regard to this clone: Different DNA sequences within this sample yield the same CDR3. The chain uses TRBV18 and TRBJ2-7; possible D gene TRBD2, 6 bases. V was cut by 3 bases and J by 4 bases, with 7 bases left in between. The CDR3 covers 12 residues. Germline lookup yields CDR1 KGHSH and CDR2 LQKENI. The CDR3 nucleotides read TGTGCCAGCTCACCGGAGGGGTACGAGCAGTACTTC. Residues: CASSPEGYEQYF.

V gene TRBV3-1 (or the pseudogene TRBV3-2) combines with J gene TRBJ1-6; TRBD1 is a possible D gene (5 bases). Germline loops: CDR1 LGHDT, CDR2 YNNKEL (reference sequence). The ends were cut back, 1 base at V and 10 bases at J, with 14 bases in the middle. This CDR3 is built from 15 residues. The CDR3 DNA sequence: TGTGCCAGCAGCCAAGGTCGGGGGTTCGACTCACCCCTCCACTTT. Translation: CASSQGRGFDSPLHF.

The chain is built from TRBV6-1 and TRBJ1-1; D remains unclear. V lost 3 bases and J 0 bases, leaving 8 bases between the germline ends. This CDR3 spans 14 amino acids. Germline loops: CDR1 MNHNS, CDR2 SASEGT. The CDR3 bases are TGTGCCAGCAGTGATCCACCAATGAACACTGAAGCTTTCTTT. Amino acid sequence: CASSDPPMNTEAFF.

The rearrangement joins TRBV5-1 to TRBJ2-3; tentative D call: TRBD1 (6 bases). The CDR3 is 15 amino acids. V shed 0 bases and J shed 0 bases, with 8 bases lying between them. CDR1 SGHRS and CDR2 YFSETQ come from the germline V gene. The CDR3 spells CASSLGTASTDTQYF. The CDR3 coding sequence is TGCGCCAGCAGCTTGGGGACAGCAAGCACAGATACGCAGTATTTT. Full variable domain (missing parts from reference TRBV5-1 and TRBJ2-3): KAGVTQTPRYLIKTRGQQVTLSCSPISGHRSVSWYQQTPGQGLQFLFEYFSETQRNKGNFPGRFSGRQFSNSRSEMNVSTLELGDSALYLCASSLGTASTDTQYFGPGTRLTVL.

The rearrangement uses TRBV12-5 and TRBJ2-1; no firm D call. Looked up from germline, CDR1 is LGHNT and CDR2 is FRNRAP. V lost 5 bases and J lost 10, with 15 bases in between. The CDR3 is made up of 13 amino acids. The CDR3 protein is CASGLRVHREQFF. CDR3 DNA: TGTGCTAGTGGTCTCCGGGTCCACCGGGAGCAGTTCTTC.

This clone was seen a few times. The J gene is TRBJ2-7, the V gene TRBV27; D remains unclear. The CDR3 length is 14 residues. The V and J ends lost 3 bases and 2 bases respectively, with 11 bases between them. Germline values: CDR1 MNHEY, CDR2 SMNVEV (reference sequence). In nucleotides, the CDR3 is TGTGCCAGCAGTTTGTTTGGACCCCCCTACGAGCAGTACTTC. It encodes CASSLFGPPYEQYF.

The rearrangement links TRBV20-1 to TRBJ1-1; no clear D gene. The CDR3 length is 11 residues. Deletions cut 7 bases from V and 1 base from J, with 7 bases between. The germline V gene has CDR1 DFQATT and CDR2 SNEGSKA (reference sequence). CDR3 region: CSGGENTEAFF. The CDR3 DNA follows: TGCAGTGGTGGGGAGAACACTGAAGCTTTCTTT.

The DNA of the CDR3 is TGCGCCAGCAGCCAAGACGGAGGACAGCTTAATGAAAAACTGTTTTTT. Encoded protein: CASSQDGGQLNEKLFF. The rearrangement uses TRBV4-1 and TRBJ1-4; D may be TRBD1 (6 bases). Trimming removed 0 bases at V and 4 bases at J, with 12 bases between. This CDR3 region has 16 residues. Germline CDR1 is MGHRA and CDR2 is YSYEKL.

The chain uses TRBV7-9 and TRBJ2-1; D is ambiguous. CDR3 length equals 13 residues. CDR1 is SEHNR and CDR2 is FQNEAQ in the germline V gene (reference sequence). Trimming pared 5 bases from V and 0 bases from J, leaving 5 bases between. CDR3 DNA sequence: TGTGCCAGCAGCCCCCCCTCCTACAATGAGCAGTTCTTC. Protein product: CASSPPSYNEQFF.

The rearrangement uses TRBV3-1 (or the pseudogene TRBV3-2) and TRBJ2-7; 9 bases agree with TRBD1. Losses at the gene ends were 0 bases for V and 2 bases for J; bases not matched to a gene: 5. CDR1 is LGHDT, CDR2 YNNKEL, per germline (reference sequence). The CDR3 consists of 16 residues. CDR3 DNA sequence: TGTGCCAGCAGCCAAGATCCGGGACAGGGAGCCTACGAGCAGTACTTC. It codes for CASSQDPGQGAYEQYF.

This chain uses TRBV28 with TRBJ1-5; 7 bases agree with TRBD1. The trim removed 8 bases at V and 7 bases at J, leaving 8 bases unmatched. The germline V gene has CDR1 MDHEN and CDR2 SYDVKM. The CDR3 totals 13 residues. The CDR3 sequence is CASQTGDGQPQHF. CDR3 bases: TGTGCCAGCCAAACAGGGGATGGGCAGCCCCAGCATTTT.

This clone was detected only once. This chain connects TRBV10-3 to TRBJ2-3; perhaps TRBD1 as D (6 bases). Germline V gene data show CDR1 as ENHRY and CDR2 as SYGVKD. V lost 7 bases and J 2 bases, leaving 13 bases between the germline ends. The CDR3 extends over 14 amino acids. The CDR3 loop is CAITGQRNTDTQYF. The CDR3 DNA reads as TGTGCCATCACCGGACAGCGAAACACAGATACGCAGTATTTT.

The chain recombines TRBV7-9 with TRBJ2-7; D is possibly TRBD1 or TRBD2 (6 bases each). Germline CDR1 and CDR2: SEHNR and FQNEAQ (reference sequence). The CDR3 has 13 amino acids. V gave up 10 bases and J gave up 6 bases, with 19 bases separating them. In DNA form, the CDR3 reads TGTGCCACGGGGGCGGGGTCACCAACCGAGCAGTACTTC. Amino acid sequence: CATGAGSPTEQYF.

This chain links TRBV27 with TRBJ1-5, with 7 bases matching TRBD1. Germline CDR1 reads MNHEY; CDR2 reads SMNVEV (reference sequence). V lost 5 bases, J lost 2 bases, and 6 bases stayed unmatched. This CDR3 has 15 residues. The CDR3: CASSPDRVRNQPQHF. CDR3 bases: TGTGCCAGCAGTCCTGACAGGGTTCGCAATCAGCCCCAGCATTTT.